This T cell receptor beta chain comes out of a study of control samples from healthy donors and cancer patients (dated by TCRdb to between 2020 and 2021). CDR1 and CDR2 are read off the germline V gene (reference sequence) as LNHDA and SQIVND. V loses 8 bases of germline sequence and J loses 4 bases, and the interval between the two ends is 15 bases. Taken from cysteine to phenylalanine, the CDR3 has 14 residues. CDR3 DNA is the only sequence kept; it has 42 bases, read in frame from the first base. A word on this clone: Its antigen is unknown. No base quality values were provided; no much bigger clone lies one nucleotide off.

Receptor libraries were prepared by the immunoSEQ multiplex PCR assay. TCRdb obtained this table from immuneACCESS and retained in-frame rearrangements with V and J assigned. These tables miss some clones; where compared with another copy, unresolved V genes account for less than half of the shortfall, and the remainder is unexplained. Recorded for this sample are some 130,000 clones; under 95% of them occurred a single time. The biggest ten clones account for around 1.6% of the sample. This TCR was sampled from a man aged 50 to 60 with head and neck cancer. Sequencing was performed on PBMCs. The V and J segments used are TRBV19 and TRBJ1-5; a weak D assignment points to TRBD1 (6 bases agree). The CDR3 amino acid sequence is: CASRYREVNQPQHF. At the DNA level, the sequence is TGTGCCAGTCGATACAGGGAAGTGAATCAGCCCCAGCATTTT.